This T cell receptor (beta chain) derives from a study of blood T cells in healthy people across ages. CDR3 size: 13 residues. Germline V gene data show CDR1 as SGHRS and CDR2 as YFSETQ. V trimming: 4 bases; J trimming: 9 bases; junction bases outside the gene matches: 7. This clonotype turned up a few times. Through a sample-barcoded 5' primer and a J-beta primer mix, a second PCR was run for roughly 7 to 11 cycles. From the 5' RACE reads, TCRdb called clonotypes with MiXCR, one entry per CDR3 protein. Of around 1.7 million distinct CDR3 sequences in the sample, 28% were seen once. This sequence was found in a woman in her 30s in good health. Sequenced material: blood. The chain employs TRBV5-1 and TRBJ1-1; 9 bases match TRBD1. The CDR3: CASSPSNRGQAFF. CDR3 nucleotide sequence: TGCGCCAGCAGCCCGTCTAACAGGGGGCAAGCTTTCTTT.